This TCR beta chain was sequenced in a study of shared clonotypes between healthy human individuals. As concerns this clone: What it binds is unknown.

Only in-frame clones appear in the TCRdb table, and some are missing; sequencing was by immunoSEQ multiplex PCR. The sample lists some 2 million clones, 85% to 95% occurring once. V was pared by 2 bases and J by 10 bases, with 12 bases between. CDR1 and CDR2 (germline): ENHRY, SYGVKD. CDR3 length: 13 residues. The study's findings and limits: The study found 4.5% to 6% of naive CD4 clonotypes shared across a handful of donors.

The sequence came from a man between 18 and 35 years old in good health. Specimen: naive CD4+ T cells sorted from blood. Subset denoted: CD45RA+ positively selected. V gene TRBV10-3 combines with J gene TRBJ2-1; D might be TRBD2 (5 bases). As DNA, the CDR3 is TGTGCCATCAGTGAGGTTCGGAGGCGGGAGCAGTTCTTC. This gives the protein CAISEVRRREQFF.